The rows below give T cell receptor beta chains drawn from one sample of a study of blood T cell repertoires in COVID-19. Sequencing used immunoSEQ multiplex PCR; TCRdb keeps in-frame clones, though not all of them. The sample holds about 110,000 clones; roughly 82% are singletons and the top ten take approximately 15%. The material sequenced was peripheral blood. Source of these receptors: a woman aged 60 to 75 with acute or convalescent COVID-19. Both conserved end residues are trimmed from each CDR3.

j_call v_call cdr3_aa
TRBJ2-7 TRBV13 ASSFFSISEQY
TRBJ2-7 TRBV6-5 ASSYVLQGAWEQY
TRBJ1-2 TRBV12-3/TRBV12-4 ASSSQGAGGYT
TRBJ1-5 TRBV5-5 ASSLEQGAFQPQH
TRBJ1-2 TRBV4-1 ASSQAPGQDYGYT
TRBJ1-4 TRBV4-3 ASSQDIWGGATNEKLF
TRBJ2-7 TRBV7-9 ASSPRDWTYEQY
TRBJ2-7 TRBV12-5 ASGLVAGISYEQY
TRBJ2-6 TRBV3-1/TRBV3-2 ASSQDYNVLT
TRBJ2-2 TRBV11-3 ASSTGQGTGELF
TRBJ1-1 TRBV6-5 ASSPRRWEAF
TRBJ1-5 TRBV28 ASIAQDYQPQH
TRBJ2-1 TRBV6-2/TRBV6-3 ASSPSVGVYNEQF
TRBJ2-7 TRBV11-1 ASSPGWGLAF
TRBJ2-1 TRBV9 ASSAPRGGYSSYNEQF
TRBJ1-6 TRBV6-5 ASSYSDKTSPLH
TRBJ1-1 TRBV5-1 ASSLNTGVDTEAF
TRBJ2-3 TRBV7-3 ASSSSVDTDTQY
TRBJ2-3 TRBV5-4 ASSLAGSGGSSTDTQY
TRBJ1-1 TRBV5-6 ASSLDQGYTEAF
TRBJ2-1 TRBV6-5 ASALPGGYNEQF
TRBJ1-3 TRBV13 ASSPAVVESGNTIY
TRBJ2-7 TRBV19 ASSIGRGPYEQY
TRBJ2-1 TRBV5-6 ASSPSGGFPYNEQF
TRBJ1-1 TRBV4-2 ASTARGGASGTEAF
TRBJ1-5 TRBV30 AWNYGGNQPQH
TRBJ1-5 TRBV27 ASSLWTGSNQPQH
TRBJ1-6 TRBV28 ASRGPGVTRSPLH
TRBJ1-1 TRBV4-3 ASSQDSGDTEAF
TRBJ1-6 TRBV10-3 AISEYLRQGNSPLH
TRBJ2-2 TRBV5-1 ASSLEQGGTGELF
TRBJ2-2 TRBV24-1 ATSDPAETGGYTGELF
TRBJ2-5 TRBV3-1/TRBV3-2 ASSPHVGTAPETQY
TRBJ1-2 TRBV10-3 AISEDRTGGYT
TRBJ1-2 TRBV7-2 ASSLGTGGQGYT
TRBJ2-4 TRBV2 ASSELLGLSNIQY
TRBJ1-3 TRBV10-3 AIKEGTSSGNTIY
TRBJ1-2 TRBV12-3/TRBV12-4 ASRDIGPYGYT
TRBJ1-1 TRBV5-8 ASSSQRDTEAF
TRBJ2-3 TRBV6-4 ASSSGTHLDTQY
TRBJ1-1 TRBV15 ATSSSASRAFDNTEAF
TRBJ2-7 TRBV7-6 ASSRRRPTTHEQY